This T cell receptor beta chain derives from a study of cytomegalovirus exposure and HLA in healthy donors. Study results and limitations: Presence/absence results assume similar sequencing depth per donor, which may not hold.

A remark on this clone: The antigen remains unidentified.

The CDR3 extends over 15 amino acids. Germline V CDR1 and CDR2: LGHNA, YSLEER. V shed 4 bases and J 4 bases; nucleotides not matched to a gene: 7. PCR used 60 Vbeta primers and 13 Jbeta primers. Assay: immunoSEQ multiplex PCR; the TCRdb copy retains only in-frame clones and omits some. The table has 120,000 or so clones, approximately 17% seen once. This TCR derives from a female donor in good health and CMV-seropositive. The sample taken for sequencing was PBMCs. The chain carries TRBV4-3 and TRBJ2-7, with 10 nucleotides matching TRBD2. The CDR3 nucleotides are TGCGCCAGCAGCCGAACCTCTAGCGGGGGTTACGAGCAGTACTTC. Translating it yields CASSRTSSGGYEQYF.